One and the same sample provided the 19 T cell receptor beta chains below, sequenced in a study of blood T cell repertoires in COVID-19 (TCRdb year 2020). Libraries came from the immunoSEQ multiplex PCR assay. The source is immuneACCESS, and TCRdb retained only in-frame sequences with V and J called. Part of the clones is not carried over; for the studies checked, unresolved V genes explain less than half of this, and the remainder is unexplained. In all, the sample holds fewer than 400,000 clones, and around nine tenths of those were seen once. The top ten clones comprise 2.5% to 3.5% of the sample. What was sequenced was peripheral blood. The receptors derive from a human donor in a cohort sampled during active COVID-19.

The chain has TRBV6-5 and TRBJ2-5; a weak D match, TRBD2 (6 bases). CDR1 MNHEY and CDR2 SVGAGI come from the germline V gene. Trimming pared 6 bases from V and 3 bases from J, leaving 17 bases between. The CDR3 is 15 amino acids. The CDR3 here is CASRSYGSGEETQYF. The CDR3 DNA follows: TGTGCCAGCAGATCTTATGGGTCGGGAGAAGAGACCCAGTACTTC.

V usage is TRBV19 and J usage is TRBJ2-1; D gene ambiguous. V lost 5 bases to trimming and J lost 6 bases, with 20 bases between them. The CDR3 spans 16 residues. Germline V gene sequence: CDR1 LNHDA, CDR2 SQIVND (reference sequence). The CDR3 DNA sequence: TGTGCCAGTAGTGGCGGTTACAACGTTGAGGTCAATGAGCAGTTCTTC. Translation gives CASSGGYNVEVNEQFF.

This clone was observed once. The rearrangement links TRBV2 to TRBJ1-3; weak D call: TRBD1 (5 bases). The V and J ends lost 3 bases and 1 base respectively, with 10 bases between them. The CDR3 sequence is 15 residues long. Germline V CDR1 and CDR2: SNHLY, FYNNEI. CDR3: CASSEERGSGNTIYF. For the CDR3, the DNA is TGTGCCAGCAGTGAGGAAAGGGGTTCTGGAAACACCATATATTTT.

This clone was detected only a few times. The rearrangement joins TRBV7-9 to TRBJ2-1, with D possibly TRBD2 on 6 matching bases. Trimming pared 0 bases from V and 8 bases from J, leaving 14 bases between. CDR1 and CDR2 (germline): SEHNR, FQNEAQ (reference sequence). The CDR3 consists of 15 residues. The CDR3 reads CASSLAGDSFDEQFF. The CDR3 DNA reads TGTGCCAGCAGCTTAGCTGGGGACTCCTTCGATGAGCAGTTCTTC.

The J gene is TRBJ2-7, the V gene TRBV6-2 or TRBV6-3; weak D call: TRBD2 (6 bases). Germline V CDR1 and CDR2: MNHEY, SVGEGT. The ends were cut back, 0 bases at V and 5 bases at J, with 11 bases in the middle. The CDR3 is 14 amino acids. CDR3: CASSYSSGAHEQYF. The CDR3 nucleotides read TGTGCCAGCAGTTACTCCTCGGGAGCCCACGAGCAGTACTTC.

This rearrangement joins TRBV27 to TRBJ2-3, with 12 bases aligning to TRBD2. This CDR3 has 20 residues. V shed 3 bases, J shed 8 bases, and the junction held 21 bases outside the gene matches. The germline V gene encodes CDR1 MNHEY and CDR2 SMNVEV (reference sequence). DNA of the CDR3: TGTGCCAGCAGTTTCTTCCGACTAGCGGGAGCCGAAAGAACGTCAGCTACGCAGTATTTT. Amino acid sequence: CASSFFRLAGAERTSATQYF.

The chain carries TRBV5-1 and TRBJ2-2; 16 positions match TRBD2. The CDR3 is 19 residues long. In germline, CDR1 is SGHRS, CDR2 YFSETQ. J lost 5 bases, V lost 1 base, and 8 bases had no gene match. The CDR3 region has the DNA TGCGCCAGCAGCTTGTTGCTGGGACTAGCGGGAGGGCGAACCGGGGAGCTGTTTTTT. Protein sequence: CASSLLLGLAGGRTGELFF.

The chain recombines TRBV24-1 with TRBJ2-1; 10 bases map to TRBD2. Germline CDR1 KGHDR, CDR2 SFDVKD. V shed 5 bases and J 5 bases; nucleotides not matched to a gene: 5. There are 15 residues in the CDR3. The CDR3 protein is CATSASGRSDNEQFF. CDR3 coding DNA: TGTGCCACCAGTGCTAGCGGGAGATCCGACAATGAGCAGTTCTTC.

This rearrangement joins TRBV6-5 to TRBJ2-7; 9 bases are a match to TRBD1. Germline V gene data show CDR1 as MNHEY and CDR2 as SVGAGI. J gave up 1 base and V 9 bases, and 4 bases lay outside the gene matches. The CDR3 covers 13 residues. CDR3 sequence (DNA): TGTGCCAGTGCCGACAGGGGGTCCTACGAGCAGTACTTC. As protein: CASADRGSYEQYF.

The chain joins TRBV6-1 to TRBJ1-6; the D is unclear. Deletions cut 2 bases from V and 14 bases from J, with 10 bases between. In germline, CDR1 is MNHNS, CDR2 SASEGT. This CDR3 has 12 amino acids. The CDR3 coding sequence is TGTGCCAGCAGTGAACGGCAGGCCACCCTCCACTTT. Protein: CASSERQATLHF.

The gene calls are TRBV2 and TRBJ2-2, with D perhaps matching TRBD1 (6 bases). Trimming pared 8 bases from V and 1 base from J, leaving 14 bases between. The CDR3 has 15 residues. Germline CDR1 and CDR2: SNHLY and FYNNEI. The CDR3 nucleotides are TGTGCCAGCGACCGGTGGGGGCTGAACACCGGGGAGCTGTTTTTT. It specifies CASDRWGLNTGELFF.

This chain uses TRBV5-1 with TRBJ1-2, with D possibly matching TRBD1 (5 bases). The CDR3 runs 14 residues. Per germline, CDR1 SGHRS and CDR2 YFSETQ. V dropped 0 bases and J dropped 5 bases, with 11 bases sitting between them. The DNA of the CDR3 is TGCGCCAGCAGCTTGGGACAGTCAGCTTATGGCTACACCTTC. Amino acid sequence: CASSLGQSAYGYTF.

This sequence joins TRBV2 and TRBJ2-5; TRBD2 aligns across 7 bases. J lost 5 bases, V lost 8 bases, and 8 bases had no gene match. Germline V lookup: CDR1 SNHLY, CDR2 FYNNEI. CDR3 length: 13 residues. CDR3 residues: CASWGGFGETQYF. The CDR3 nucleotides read TGTGCCAGCTGGGGGGGGTTTGGGGAGACCCAGTACTTC.

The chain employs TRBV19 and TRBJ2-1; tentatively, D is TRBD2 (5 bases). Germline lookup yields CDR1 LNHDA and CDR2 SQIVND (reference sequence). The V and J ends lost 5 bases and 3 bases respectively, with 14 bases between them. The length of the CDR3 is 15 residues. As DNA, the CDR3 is TGTGCCAGTAGTCTTACCCCCGAGGGCTACAATGAGCAGTTCTTC. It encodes CASSLTPEGYNEQFF.

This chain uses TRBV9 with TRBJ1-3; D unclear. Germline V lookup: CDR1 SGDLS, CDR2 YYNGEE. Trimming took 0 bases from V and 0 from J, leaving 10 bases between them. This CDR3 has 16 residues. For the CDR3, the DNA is TGTGCCAGCAGCGTAGATCCCCTCGGCTCTGGAAACACCATATATTTT. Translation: CASSVDPLGSGNTIYF.

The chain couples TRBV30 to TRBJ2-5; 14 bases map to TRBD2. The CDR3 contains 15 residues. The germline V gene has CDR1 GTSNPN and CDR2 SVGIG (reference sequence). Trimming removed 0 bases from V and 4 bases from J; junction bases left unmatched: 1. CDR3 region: CAWSVGLAGGETQYF. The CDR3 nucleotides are TGTGCCTGGAGTGTAGGACTAGCGGGGGGAGAGACCCAGTACTTC.

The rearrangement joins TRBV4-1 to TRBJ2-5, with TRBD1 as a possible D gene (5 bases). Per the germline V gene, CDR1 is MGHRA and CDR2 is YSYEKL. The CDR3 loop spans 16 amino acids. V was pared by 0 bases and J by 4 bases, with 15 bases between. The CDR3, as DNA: TGCGCCAGCAGCCAAGATTACGACAGAGGCCGAGAGACCCAGTACTTC. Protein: CASSQDYDRGRETQYF.

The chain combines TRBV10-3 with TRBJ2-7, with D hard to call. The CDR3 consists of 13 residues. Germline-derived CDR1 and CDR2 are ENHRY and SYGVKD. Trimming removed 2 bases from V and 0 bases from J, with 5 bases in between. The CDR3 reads CAISEMASYEQYF. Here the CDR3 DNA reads TGTGCCATCAGTGAGATGGCCTCCTACGAGCAGTACTTC.

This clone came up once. The CDR3 DNA follows: TGTGCCAGCAGCTTATCCAGGAGCACAGATACGCAGTATTTT. Translating it yields CASSLSRSTDTQYF. The chain uses TRBV7-3 and TRBJ2-3; D uncertain. Trimming cost V 2 bases and J 0 bases, with 6 bases left between them. CDR3 length: 14 amino acids. Germline values: CDR1 SGHTA, CDR2 FQGTGA. The variable domain in full, completed from reference TRBV7-3 and TRBJ2-3, reads GAGVSQTPSNKVTEKGKYVELRCDPISGHTALYWYRQSLGQGPEFLIYFQGTGAADDSGLPNDRFFAVRPEGSVSTLKIQRTERGDSAVYLCASSLSRSTDTQYFGPGTRLTVL.